One and the same sample provided the 18 T cell receptor beta chains below, sequenced in a study of shared T cell receptors in the human thymus. This table comes from immunoSEQ multiplex PCR, and its TCRdb copy is limited to in-frame clones, with some not included. Among approximately 490,000 clones, around 82% were seen once, and the ten largest hold more than 0.01%. In addition, the sample was reused for a study of human thymus T cells.

Input material: thymocytes. These receptors originate from a boy in the first two years of life with a congenital heart defect.

This chain connects TRBV12-5 to TRBJ2-7; TRBD2 matches 9 bases. CDR3 length: 17 residues. Germline V gene data show CDR1 as LGHNT and CDR2 as FRNRAP. Unmatched junction bases numbered 10, after V lost 0 bases and J lost 4 bases. The CDR3 protein is CASGLVSAGGDIYEQYF. CDR3 coding DNA: TGTGCTAGTGGTTTGGTAAGCGCGGGGGGGGATATATACGAGCAGTACTTC. The complete variable domain, with remaining parts taken from reference TRBV12-5 and TRBJ2-7, reads DARVTQTPRHKVTEMGQEVTMRCQPILGHNTVFWYRQTMMQGLELLAYFRNRAPLDDSGMPKDRFSAEMPDATLATLKIQPSEPRDSAVYFCASGLVSAGGDIYEQYFGPGTRLTVT.

This clone was counted only a few times. The rearrangement links TRBV5-1 to TRBJ2-1; 9 nucleotides align to TRBD2. The V and J ends lost 4 bases and 9 bases, in that order; junction bases with no gene match: 23. The CDR3 spans 19 residues. CDR1 and CDR2 from the germline V gene are SGHRS and YFSETQ. CDR3 loop: CASSPSGLAGPLSLVEQFF. CDR3 bases: TGCGCCAGCAGCCCCTCTGGGCTAGCGGGGCCCCTTTCATTAGTTGAGCAGTTCTTC.

V gene TRBV7-9 combines with J gene TRBJ2-7; tentative D call: TRBD2 (5 bases). This CDR3 comprises 14 residues. CDR1 is SEHNR, CDR2 FQNEAQ, per germline (reference sequence). The ends were cut back, 4 bases at V and 7 bases at J, with 17 bases in the middle. CDR3 coding DNA: TGTGCCAGCAGCTCAAAAAGGACCCGGAGGGAGCAGTACTTC. Translated, it gives CASSSKRTRREQYF.

The chain recombines TRBV12-5 with TRBJ2-7; maybe TRBD2 (5 bases). The CDR3 runs 14 residues. Germline CDR1 reads LGHNT; CDR2 reads FRNRAP. Trimming pared 6 bases from V and 4 bases from J, leaving 16 bases between. The CDR3 DNA follows: TGTGCTAGTGGCTCATCGCGCGGAGGTTACGAGCAGTACTTC. Translation: CASGSSRGGYEQYF.

This chain uses TRBV28 with TRBJ1-5; D is uncertain. Trimming removed 4 bases from V and 7 bases from J, with 8 bases in between. CDR1 is MDHEN and CDR2 is SYDVKM in the germline V gene. The CDR3 runs 12 residues. The CDR3 here is CASSSPSQPQHF. In DNA, the CDR3 is TGTGCCAGCAGTTCCCCGAGCCAGCCCCAGCATTTT.

This clone occurred a few times. The chain recombines TRBV28 with TRBJ2-1; a weak D match, TRBD2 (7 bases). The germline V gene has CDR1 MDHEN and CDR2 SYDVKM. The CDR3 has 22 residues. The V end lost 4 bases, the J end lost 3 bases, and 34 bases lay between the germline ends. As DNA, the CDR3 is TGTGCCAGCAGTTGCATAGTCTCGACAGGAGACCTAGCGGAGGCCTACTACAATGAGCAGTTCTTC. This encodes CASSCIVSTGDLAEAYYNEQFF.

The V call is TRBV4-2, the J call TRBJ2-5; 13 nucleotides agree with TRBD2. CDR3 size: 17 residues. After removal of 4 bases from V and 0 bases from J, the junction contained 5 bases not matched to a gene. Germline CDR1 LGHNA, CDR2 YNFKEQ. In DNA, the CDR3 is TGTGCCAGCAGCCCCGAGGGGACTAGCGGGAACCAAGAGACCCAGTACTTC. It specifies CASSPEGTSGNQETQYF.

The rearrangement uses TRBV7-3 and TRBJ2-6; 7 nucleotides agree with TRBD2. Trimming removed 0 bases from V and 1 base from J; junction bases left unmatched: 9. CDR1 and CDR2 (germline): SGHTA, FQGTGA. The CDR3 has 19 residues. This CDR3 reads CASSLTAGVGTSGANVLTF. The CDR3 region has the DNA TGTGCCAGCAGCTTAACGGCGGGAGTGGGAACATCTGGGGCCAACGTCCTGACTTTC.

This clone has only a few counts. CDR3 DNA sequence: TGTGCCAGCAGCCCAACTCCCCAAGAGACCCAGTACTTC. It codes for CASSPTPQETQYF. The chain couples TRBV7-3 to TRBJ2-5; no clear D. The CDR3 consists of 13 residues. V was shortened by 5 bases and J by 1 base, with 8 bases between the two germline ends. Germline-derived CDR1 and CDR2 are SGHTA and FQGTGA.

The DNA of the CDR3 is TGCAGCGTTGCGGCGGCCAGGGGGCAGGAGGAGACCCAGTACTTC. Its protein is CSVAAARGQEETQYF. The rearrangement uses TRBV29-1 and TRBJ2-5; 8 bases agree with TRBD1. Trimming took 4 bases from V and 5 from J; bases not matched to a gene: 12. The CDR3 covers 15 residues. Looked up from germline, CDR1 is SQVTM and CDR2 is ANQGSEA. The full variable domain, with the rest looked up from reference TRBV29-1 and TRBJ2-5, is SAVISQKPSRDICQRGTSLTIQCQVDSQVTMMFWYRQQPGQSLTLIATANQGSEATYESGFVIDKFPISRPNLTFSTLTVSNMSPEDSSIYLCSVAAARGQEETQYFGPGTRLLVL.

The chain links TRBV7-8 to TRBJ1-5, with TRBD1 matching 10 bases. Per the germline V gene, CDR1 is SGHVS and CDR2 is FQNEAQ. The CDR3 totals 17 residues. V lost 8 bases and J lost 2; bases outside the gene matches: 12. The CDR3 region is CASDLRGDRGGNQPQHF. In DNA, the CDR3 is TGTGCCAGCGACCTCCGGGGGGACAGGGGAGGCAATCAGCCCCAGCATTTT. The variable domain in full, with the rest retrieved from reference TRBV7-8 and TRBJ1-5, is GAGVSQSPRYKVAKRGQDVALRCDPISGHVSLFWYQQALGQGPEFLTYFQNEAQLDKSGLPSDRFFAERPEGSVSTLKIQRTQQEDSAVYLCASDLRGDRGGNQPQHFGDGTRLSIL.

The chain couples TRBV28 to TRBJ2-7, with TRBD1 matching over 7 bases. There are 13 residues in the CDR3. J lost 6 bases, V lost 8 bases, and 10 bases had no gene match. CDR1 is MDHEN and CDR2 is SYDVKM in the germline V gene. CDR3 in amino acids: CASSCRGTGEQYF. The CDR3 DNA reads TGTGCCAGCTCGTGCAGGGGGACGGGCGAGCAGTACTTC.

The rearrangement joins TRBV29-1 to TRBJ1-2; TRBD1 is a possible D gene (5 bases). Per the germline V gene, CDR1 is SQVTM and CDR2 is ANQGSEA. With 0 bases removed from V and 4 bases from J, the gap between germline ends came to 15 bases. CDR3 length: 15 amino acids. This CDR3 reads CSVEDLGQGLYGYTF. CDR3 DNA sequence: TGCAGCGTTGAAGACCTAGGGCAGGGCCTCTATGGCTACACCTTC.

This clone came up a few times. The same CDR3 is also encoded by other DNA sequences in this sample. The rearrangement joins TRBV25-1 to TRBJ2-2; 9 bases map to TRBD1. The CDR3 spans 15 residues. CDR1 and CDR2 from the germline V gene are MGHDK and SYGVNS. V shed 4 bases and J 1 base; nucleotides not matched to a gene: 1. CDR3 in amino acids: CASSGGQGNTGELFF. CDR3 sequence (DNA): TGTGCCAGCAGTGGGGGACAGGGGAACACCGGGGAGCTGTTTTTT.

The chain combines TRBV27 with TRBJ2-3, with 12 bases aligning to TRBD1. J gave up 5 bases and V 5 bases, and 8 bases lay outside the gene matches. This CDR3 region has 16 residues. Germline loops: CDR1 MNHEY, CDR2 SMNVEV (reference sequence). CDR3 region: CASSKLGQGAGDTQYF. The CDR3, as DNA: TGTGCCAGCAGTAAACTGGGACAGGGGGCCGGAGATACGCAGTATTTT.

This clone showed up just a few times. V is TRBV19 and J is TRBJ2-7; 10 bases match TRBD2. CDR3 size: 13 residues. J gave up 6 bases and V 5 bases, and 4 bases lay outside the gene matches. Per germline, CDR1 LNHDA and CDR2 SQIVND (reference sequence). The CDR3 DNA is TGTGCCAGTAGTCAGCGGACTAGCGGCGAGCAGTACTTC. Encoded protein: CASSQRTSGEQYF.

The chain uses TRBV30 and TRBJ2-7, with TRBD2 matching over 9 bases. The V gene's germline CDR1 is GTSNPN and CDR2 SVGIG (reference sequence). The CDR3 totals 17 residues. J lost 4 bases, V lost 5 bases, and 18 bases had no gene match. The chain's CDR3 is CAWGDTIAGEIQYEQYF. CDR3 DNA: TGTGCCTGGGGGGACACCATAGCGGGAGAAATTCAGTACGAGCAGTACTTC. Together with reference TRBV30 and TRBJ2-7, the CDR3 gives the full variable domain: SQTIHQWPATLVQPVGSPLSLECTVEGTSNPNLYWYRQAAGRGLQLLFYSVGIGQISSEVPQNLSASRPQDRQFILSSKKLLLSDSGFYLCAWGDTIAGEIQYEQYFGPGTRLTVT.

The rearrangement uses TRBV30 and TRBJ2-7, with D tentatively TRBD1 (6 bases). Germline V gene sequence: CDR1 GTSNPN, CDR2 SVGIG (reference sequence). Trimming shortened V by 5 bases and J by 5 bases, and 22 bases separated the two germline ends. The CDR3 sequence is 15 residues long. CDR3 nucleotide sequence: TGTGCCTGGCTCTCAGACACAGGGCCTCCTAACGAGCAGTACTTC. It specifies CAWLSDTGPPNEQYF.